Following are 14 T cell receptor beta chains from one sample sequenced in a study of post-analysis software for immune sequencing data. The study, taken as a whole, reports: A few TRBV segments were significantly more frequent in patients than in controls. TRBV5-6, TRBV5-1 and TRBV20-1 were among these segments.

Their antigens remain unidentified. Carried by the TCR beta cDNA libraries were unique molecular identifiers. Each CDR3 protein is one row after TCRdb ran MiXCR on the PCR reads. Of roughly 570,000 distinct CDR3 sequences listed, roughly 34% are singletons. The sample consisted of blood. These receptors all come from a girl aged 2-17 years with multiple sclerosis.

J is TRBJ2-7 and V is TRBV12-3 or TRBV12-4; tentatively, D is TRBD1 (6 bases). V was cut by 6 bases and J by 0 bases, with 18 bases left in between. The CDR3 length is 16 residues. The CDR3 bases are TGTGCCAGCAGCACCCCCATTGGGGGCCTCTCCTACGAGCAGTACTTC. Residues: CASSTPIGGLSYEQYF.

Only a few counts were recorded for this clonotype. This rearrangement joins TRBV12-3 or TRBV12-4 to TRBJ2-5, with 8 nucleotides matching TRBD1. The junction had 20 bases not matched to a gene; V was cut back by 4 bases and J by 13 bases. The CDR3 runs 16 residues. CDR3 sequence (DNA): TGTGCCAGCAGTTCCAGGGAACGGACAGGGCTCAGCTTCGCGTACTTC. It yields the protein CASSSRERTGLSFAYF.

CDR3 sequence: CASSTKTGGSTEAFF. DNA of the CDR3: TGCGCCAGCAGCACTAAGACAGGGGGCAGCACTGAAGCTTTCTTT. V is TRBV5-1 and J is TRBJ1-1; 10 positions match TRBD1. This CDR3 comprises 15 residues. Unmatched junction bases numbered 7, after V lost 4 bases and J lost 4 bases. CDR1 SGHRS and CDR2 YFSETQ come from the germline V gene.

The table lists this clonotype with a few counts. V and J are TRBV4-1 and TRBJ1-5; 8 positions agree with TRBD1. The CDR3 consists of 14 residues. Germline V gene sequence: CDR1 MGHRA, CDR2 YSYEKL. The trim removed 5 bases at V and 3 bases at J, leaving 3 bases unmatched. The CDR3 is CASSMDRANQPQHF. CDR3 nucleotides: TGCGCCAGCAGCATGGACAGGGCCAATCAGCCCCAGCATTTT.

This clonotype has just a few counts. CDR3 sequence: CASSLQGGVAGANVLTF. In DNA form, the CDR3 reads TGTGCCAGCAGCTTACAAGGGGGCGTCGCTGGGGCCAACGTCCTGACTTTC. The chain couples TRBV11-2 to TRBJ2-6; TRBD1 agrees at 7 bases. Germline lookup yields CDR1 SGHAT and CDR2 FQNNGV. This CDR3 is 17 amino acids long. Trimming cost V 2 bases and J 2 bases; bases outside gene matches: 6.

As concerns this clonotype: The junction and the germline gene differ at one end; a read error may be behind it. This sequence joins TRBV6-6 and TRBJ2-1; 10 positions agree with TRBD2. The CDR3 totals 16 residues. Germline V CDR1 and CDR2: MNHNY, SVGAGI (reference sequence). CDR3 nucleotides: TGTGCCAGCAGTTATCCTCCGGGACTAGCGTCGGATGAGCGGTTCTTC. It specifies CASSYPPGLASDERFF.

Regarding this clonotype: The germline gene is not matched at one end of the junction; a read error may be the cause. The V and J genes are TRBV29-1 and TRBJ1-2; D might be TRBD1 (5 bases). CDR1 is SQVTM and CDR2 is ANQGSEA in the germline V gene. This CDR3 region has 14 residues. For the CDR3, the DNA is TGTAGAACGCGGCAGGGCCAACCTAACTATGGCTACACCTTC. It specifies CRTRQGQPNYGYTF.

DNA for the CDR3: TGCGCCAGCAGCTCCTCAGGGAGGGTCAATGAGCAGTTCTTC. It yields the protein CASSSSGRVNEQFF. The gene calls are TRBV5-1 and TRBJ2-1; 7 bases match TRBD2. Germline V lookup: CDR1 SGHRS, CDR2 YFSETQ. The CDR3 runs to 14 residues. Trimming took 3 bases from V and 6 from J; bases not matched to a gene: 6.

J is TRBJ1-2 and V is TRBV11-2; unclear D gene. Looked up from germline, CDR1 is SGHAT and CDR2 is FQNNGV. The CDR3 sequence is 14 residues long. Between the trimmed V and J ends, which lost 1 base and 3 bases, there was a span of 9 bases. This CDR3 is CASSLVTDDYGYTF. The CDR3 DNA follows: TGTGCCAGCAGCTTAGTGACGGACGACTATGGCTACACCTTC.

The chain is built from TRBV7-9 and TRBJ2-7; D is perhaps TRBD2 (5 bases). This CDR3 has 14 residues. Trimming took 1 base from V and 6 from J, leaving 13 bases between them. Germline V lookup: CDR1 SEHNR, CDR2 FQNEAQ (reference sequence). DNA for the CDR3: TGTGCCAGCAGCTTAGGCACCAAGCGGTCCGAGCAGTACTTC. Residues: CASSLGTKRSEQYF.

This clonotype turned up a few times. This chain connects TRBV5-1 to TRBJ1-5; D unclear. The CDR3 contains 16 residues. The germline V gene encodes CDR1 SGHRS and CDR2 YFSETQ. V was trimmed by 4 bases and J by 0 bases, leaving 14 bases between them. The DNA for the CDR3 is TGCGCCAGCAGCCGGACTTGGAACCTTAGCAATCAGCCCCAGCATTTT. This gives the protein CASSRTWNLSNQPQHF.

This clonotype occurred a few times. The chain is built from TRBV4-2 and TRBJ1-5; D call uncertain. The CDR3 sequence is 15 residues long. Germline V gives CDR1 LGHNA, CDR2 YNFKEQ. V was shortened by 0 bases and J by 3 bases, with 9 bases between the two germline ends. In DNA form, the CDR3 reads TGTGCCAGCAGCCAAGACAGGTTGGACAATCAGCCCCAGCATTTT. It yields the protein CASSQDRLDNQPQHF.

The CDR3 region is CASSFLGTGSGQPQHF. In nucleotides, the CDR3 is TGTGCCAGCAGCTTTTTGGGCACAGGTTCCGGTCAGCCCCAGCATTTT. The V and J genes are TRBV7-8 and TRBJ1-5; D might be TRBD1 (5 bases). The germline CDR1 and CDR2 sequences are SGHVS and FQNEAQ. Trimming left V 3 bases short and J 6 bases short, with 18 bases between. CDR3 length: 16 residues.

This chain links TRBV10-2 with TRBJ2-3, with 8 bases that match TRBD2. The CDR3 totals 16 residues. Germline CDR1 and CDR2: WSHSY and SAAADI. With 3 bases clipped from V and 2 bases from J, the junction kept 7 bases outside the gene matches. CDR3 coding DNA: TGCGCCAGCAGTGAAACAACTAGCGGAATCACAGATACGCAGTATTTT. Amino acid sequence: CASSETTSGITDTQYF.